This TCR beta chain was recorded in a study of T cell repertoires in ileal Crohn's disease. This CDR3 contains 12 residues. V lost 5 bases and J 6 bases, leaving 11 bases between the germline ends. Germline CDR1 and CDR2: SGHAT and FQNNGV. TCRdb keeps only in-frame clones here, not all; method: immunoSEQ multiplex PCR. The sample contains almost 3,000 clones, about 85% of which appear only once. This clone was detected only a few times. Stated time point: inflamed ileum from the surgical specimen. The chain couples TRBV11-2 to TRBJ2-7, with a possible D match to TRBD2 (5 bases). This sequence was found in an adult with Crohn's disease. Specimen: ileal tissue. The CDR3 reads CASSQGRGEQYF. The CDR3 DNA is TGTGCCAGCAGCCAAGGCCGGGGCGAGCAGTACTTC.